This TCR beta chain was sequenced during a study of robustness of blood B and T cell sequencing (dated by TCRdb to the late 2010s). Some background on the complete study: The goal of the study was to find out how much peripheral blood is required to reliably describe the TCRbeta and IgG repertoires of an individual. TCRbeta and IgG repertoires were quantified in each of the roughly nine independently drawn blood samples. Two replicate TCRbeta cDNA libraries were prepared from one shared RNA pool from a single 10 ml draw, serving as technical replicates. What the authors observed across the whole study: Evidence of cross-contamination, likely resulting from batch processing, was observed in one pair of TCRbeta libraries, and the UMI-sequence pairs shared between the two libraries were removed. Overlap of rare TCRbeta clonotypes did not improve with pooling tubes, implying much larger blood volumes would be needed to capture them. When technical replicate libraries were compared, less than 95% of the top 10,000 TCRbeta clonotypes in one library also turned up in the other. When 3 or 4 tubes (about 27-45 ml blood) were combined, saturation was approached in coverage of the top 10,000 TCRbeta clonotypes. Because EDTA tubes had to be fractionated immediately, the use of EDTA tubes in multi-site collections was limited. TCRbeta rarefaction curves did not fully plateau, suggesting under-sequencing or many low-abundance clonotypes. Every single 10 ml sample contained the 1,000 most abundant TCRbeta clonotypes from the pooled draws.

A remark on this clonotype: Its antigen target is currently unknown. No qualities accompany the bases; no much larger clone lies one base away.

V is cut by 6 bases and J by 0 bases, and the space between the germline ends is 6 bases. From the cysteine through the phenylalanine, the CDR3 covers 12 amino acids. The DNA shown is the 36-base CDR3, in frame from base 1. The germline V gene (reference sequence) yields DFQATT for CDR1 and SNEGSKA for CDR2. mRNA, which captures expressed receptors, was used instead of genomic DNA for quantification of TCRbeta repertoires. Without any cell sorting, leukocytes from the buffy coat were collected into Trizol, and RNA was extracted using the Direct-zol RNA MiniPrep Plus kit. To separate plasma, buffy coat and red blood cells, the EDTA blood tubes were centrifuged right away at 4 degrees C. The protocol used for the library was PCR. The sequencer listed for this sample is Illumina MiSeq. SMARTScribe reverse transcriptase and a 5' template-switch oligo, by which a universal priming site was added, were used for cDNA synthesis. The template-switch oligo carried a 12-nucleotide random unique molecular identifier (UMI) that tagged each cDNA molecule. During reverse transcription, TCRbeta transcripts were targeted using chain-specific reverse primers. Uracil DNA glycosylase treatment removed residual template-switch adapters, and cDNA was purified with a Qiagen MinElute kit. The first PCR ran for about 25 cycles with KAPA HiFi HotStart ReadyMix and step-out primers, divided among four 50 microliter reactions. Before any further amplification, the products of the first-round PCR were gel-purified. Illumina Nextera adapters were added in a second 8-cycle PCR, after which libraries were purified and pooled. For each TCRbeta molecule, the UMI barcode was captured by a 50-nucleotide 5' read. The paper's data handling went like this. Reads were grouped by UMI into consensus reads using the MIGEC toolkit. Final reads were produced by merging forward and reverse consensus reads with PEAR. A custom decontamination script removed identical UMI-sequence pairs shared across libraries, treating them as cross-sample contamination. MIGMAP, a wrapper around IgBLAST, was used to carry out V(D)J assignment and CDR3 extraction. A TCR clonotype was defined by an identical V gene, J gene and CDR3 amino acid sequence; no sequencing was done for CDR1 and CDR2. The public reads were reprocessed in TCRdb via fastp at Q25 and MiXCR, keeping in-frame beta chains. Each entry is one CDR3 protein sequence, shown with its most common DNA and genes. V and J calls and clone size were set by TCRdb, not the authors. The sample yields fewer than 1,900 distinct CDR3 sequences; 60% to 80% were counted once. Of the sample, less than 40% falls within the top ten clones.

The V gene is TRBV20-1 and the J gene is TRBJ2-1, with no D gene named confidently. This clonotype was sampled from a human donor in good health. The sequenced material came from peripheral blood. CDR3 loop: CSAGSSYNEQFF. The bases are TGCAGTGCAGGTAGCTCCTACAATGAGCAGTTCTTC.